Shown below are 10 T cell receptor beta chains from a single sample sequenced in a study of cytomegalovirus exposure and HLA in healthy donors. This PCR relied on a set of 60 Vbeta primers and 13 Jbeta primers. Using immunoSEQ multiplex PCR, the repertoire was profiled, and TCRdb retains in-frame clones only, with some absent. Among over 150,000 clones listed, about 75% were seen once. Specimen: PBMCs. The source is a man younger than 35 in good health and CMV-seronegative.

V gene TRBV30 combines with J gene TRBJ2-3; 7 nucleotides match TRBD2. V lost 4 bases to trimming and J lost 2 bases; unmatched junction nucleotides: 6. The CDR3 is 14 residues long. The germline CDR1 and CDR2 sequences are GTSNPN and SVGIG (reference sequence). CDR3 DNA sequence: TGTGCCTGGACCAAGCGGGGAAACACAGATACGCAGTATTTT. Its protein product is CAWTKRGNTDTQYF.

V usage is TRBV6-1 and J usage is TRBJ2-1; 9 nucleotides agree with TRBD1. J lost 8 bases, V lost 6 bases, and 11 bases had no gene match. The CDR3 sequence is 15 residues long. Germline CDR1 is MNHNS and CDR2 is SASEGT. The CDR3 protein is CASRAPGQGFDEQFF. CDR3 in DNA: TGTGCCAGCAGGGCTCCGGGACAGGGTTTCGATGAGCAGTTCTTC.

On this clone: Mismatch with germline at one junction end may stem from a read error. V is TRBV7-9 and J is TRBJ2-7; 9 bases match TRBD1. CDR3 length: 19 residues. CDR1 is SEHNR and CDR2 is FQNEAQ in the germline V gene (reference sequence). CDR3 protein: CSSSLEVRDRVGTTGEQYF. CDR3 DNA sequence: TGTTCCAGCAGCTTAGAAGTTCGGGACAGGGTTGGTACTACGGGCGAGCAGTACTTC.

V is TRBV18 and J is TRBJ2-1, with TRBD2 identical over 13 bases. The germline CDR1 and CDR2 sequences are KGHSH and LQKENI. This CDR3 is 15 amino acids long. J lost 5 bases, V lost 4 bases, and 2 bases had no gene match. Here the CDR3 reads CASSQTSGGNNEQFF. In DNA, the CDR3 is TGTGCCAGCTCACAGACTAGCGGGGGGAACAATGAGCAGTTCTTC.

The chain couples TRBV4-1 to TRBJ2-3, with TRBD2 matching over 8 bases. Germline V gene data show CDR1 as MGHRA and CDR2 as YSYEKL. CDR3 length: 17 residues. The ends lost 2 bases at V and 4 bases at J; junction bases unmatched: 11. This CDR3 is CASSQSPSGSPSDTQYF. CDR3 DNA sequence: TGCGCCAGCAGCCAATCCCCTAGCGGGTCTCCCTCAGATACGCAGTATTTT.

The rearrangement uses TRBV2 and TRBJ2-5; perhaps TRBD2 as D (5 bases). Germline CDR1 SNHLY, CDR2 FYNNEI. The CDR3 length is 12 residues. V was trimmed by 6 bases and J by 2 bases, leaving 7 bases between them. For the CDR3, the DNA is TGTGCCAGCAGGAGGGAGCAAGAGACCCAGTACTTC. It yields the protein CASRREQETQYF.

This chain uses TRBV4-3 with TRBJ2-5; D is possibly TRBD2 (5 bases). V gave up 0 bases and J gave up 4 bases, with 15 bases separating them. The length of the CDR3 is 16 residues. In germline, CDR1 is LGHNA, CDR2 YSLEER. This CDR3 is CASSQEEAGALETQYF. As DNA, the CDR3 is TGCGCCAGCAGCCAAGAGGAGGCCGGTGCCCTAGAGACCCAGTACTTC.

The chain employs TRBV5-6 and TRBJ1-5, with 7 positions matching TRBD1. The V segment lost 4 bases and the J segment 8 bases; nucleotides outside the gene matches: 12. Germline assignment: CDR1 SGHDT and CDR2 YYEEEE. CDR3 length: 15 residues. CDR3 nucleotide sequence: TGTGCCAGCAGCCCTGGGGCAGGGGGGATGGAGCCCCAGCATTTT. This encodes CASSPGAGGMEPQHF.

This chain links TRBV5-1 with TRBJ2-7; D might be TRBD1 (5 bases). The CDR3 consists of 14 residues. V shed 2 bases and J shed 4 bases, with 13 bases lying between them. The germline gives CDR1 SGHRS, CDR2 YFSETQ. DNA for the CDR3: TGCGCCAGCAGCTTCGGTGACAGTCTTTACGAGCAGTACTTC. Protein product: CASSFGDSLYEQYF.

CDR3: CASSGGGYEQYF. The CDR3, as DNA: TGTGCCAGCAGCGGGGGAGGGTACGAGCAGTACTTC. The chain uses TRBV6-1 and TRBJ2-7, with 7 bases that match TRBD2. The junction had 3 bases not matched to a gene; V was cut back by 6 bases and J by 4 bases. Germline V gene data show CDR1 as MNHNS and CDR2 as SASEGT. This CDR3 has 12 residues.